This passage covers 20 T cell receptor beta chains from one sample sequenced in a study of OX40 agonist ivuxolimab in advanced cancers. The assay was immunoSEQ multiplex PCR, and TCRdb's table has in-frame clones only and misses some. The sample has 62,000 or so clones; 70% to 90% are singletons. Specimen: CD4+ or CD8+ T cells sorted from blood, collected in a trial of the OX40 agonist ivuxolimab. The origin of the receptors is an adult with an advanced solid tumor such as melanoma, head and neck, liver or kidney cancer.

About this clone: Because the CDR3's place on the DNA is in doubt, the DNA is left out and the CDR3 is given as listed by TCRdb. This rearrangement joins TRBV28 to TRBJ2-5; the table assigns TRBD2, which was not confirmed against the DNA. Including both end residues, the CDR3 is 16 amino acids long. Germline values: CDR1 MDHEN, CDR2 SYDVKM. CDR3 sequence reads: CASSSSGGLIQETQYF.

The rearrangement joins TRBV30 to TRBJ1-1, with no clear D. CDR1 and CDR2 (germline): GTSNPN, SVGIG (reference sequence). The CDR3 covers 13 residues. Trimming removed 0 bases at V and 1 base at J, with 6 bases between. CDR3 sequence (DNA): TGTGCCTGGAGTGTAACACAGAACACTGAAGCTTTCTTT. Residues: CAWSVTQNTEAFF.

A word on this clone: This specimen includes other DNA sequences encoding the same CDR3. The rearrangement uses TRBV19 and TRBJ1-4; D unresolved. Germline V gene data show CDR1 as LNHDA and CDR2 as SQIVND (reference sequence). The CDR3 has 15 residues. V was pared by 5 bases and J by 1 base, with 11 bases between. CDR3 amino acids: CASSVGQVTNEKLFF. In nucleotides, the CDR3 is TGTGCCAGTAGTGTCGGTCAGGTAACTAATGAAAAACTGTTTTTT.

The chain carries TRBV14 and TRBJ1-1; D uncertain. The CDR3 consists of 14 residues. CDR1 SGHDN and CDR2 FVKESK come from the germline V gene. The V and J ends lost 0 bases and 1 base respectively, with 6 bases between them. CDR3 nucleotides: TGTGCCAGCAGCCAAGAAAGAGGGAACACTGAAGCTTTCTTT. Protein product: CASSQERGNTEAFF.

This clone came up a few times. The CDR3 nucleotides read TGCGCCAGCAGCTCCGGGACTAGCGGGAGAACCGAGCAGTACTTC. This encodes CASSSGTSGRTEQYF. The gene calls are TRBV5-1 and TRBJ2-7; 14 nucleotides agree with TRBD2. The ends lost 3 bases at V and 6 bases at J; junction bases unmatched: 5. The CDR3 totals 15 residues. CDR1 is SGHRS, CDR2 YFSETQ, per germline.

This CDR3 reads CASSLGQTNTEAFF. In DNA form, the CDR3 reads TGTGCCAGCAGCTTAGGACAGACCAACACTGAAGCTTTCTTT. The V call is TRBV13, the J call TRBJ1-1, with D uncertain. V dropped 0 bases and J dropped 2 bases, with 7 bases sitting between them. Germline CDR1 reads PRHDT; CDR2 reads FYEKMQ (reference sequence). The CDR3 has 14 residues.

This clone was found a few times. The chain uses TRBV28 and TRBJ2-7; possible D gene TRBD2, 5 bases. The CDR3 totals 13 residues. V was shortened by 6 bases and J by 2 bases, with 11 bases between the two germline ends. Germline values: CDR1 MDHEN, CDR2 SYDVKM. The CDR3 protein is CASSNGVPYEQYF. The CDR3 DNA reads TGTGCCAGCAGCAACGGGGTTCCCTACGAGCAGTACTTC.

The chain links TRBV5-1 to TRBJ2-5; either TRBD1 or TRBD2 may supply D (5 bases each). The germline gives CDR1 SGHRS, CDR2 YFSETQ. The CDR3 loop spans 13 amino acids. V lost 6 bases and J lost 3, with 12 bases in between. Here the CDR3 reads CASTSGPKETQYF. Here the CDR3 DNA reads TGCGCCAGCACCTCGGGGCCTAAAGAGACCCAGTACTTC.

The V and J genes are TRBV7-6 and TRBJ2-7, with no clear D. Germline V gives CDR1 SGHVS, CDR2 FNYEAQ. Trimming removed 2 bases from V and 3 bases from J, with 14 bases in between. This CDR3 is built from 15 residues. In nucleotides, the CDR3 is TGTGCCAGCAGCTTAAGTGCAGGTTCACTCTACGAGCAGTACTTC. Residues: CASSLSAGSLYEQYF.

The CDR3: CASSIYRGNQPQHF. In DNA form, the CDR3 reads TGTGCCAGTAGTATCTACAGGGGCAATCAGCCCCAGCATTTT. This sequence joins TRBV19 and TRBJ1-5; D perhaps matches TRBD1 (6 bases). V lost 3 bases to trimming and J lost 2 bases, with 8 bases between them. The germline gives CDR1 LNHDA, CDR2 SQIVND (reference sequence). The CDR3 length is 14 residues.

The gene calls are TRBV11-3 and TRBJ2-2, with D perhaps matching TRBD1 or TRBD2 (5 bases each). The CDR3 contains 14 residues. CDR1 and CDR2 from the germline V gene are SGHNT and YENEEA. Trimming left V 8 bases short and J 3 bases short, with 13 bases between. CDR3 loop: CASRRDGDTGELFF. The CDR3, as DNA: TGTGCCAGCCGAAGGGACGGTGACACCGGGGAGCTGTTTTTT. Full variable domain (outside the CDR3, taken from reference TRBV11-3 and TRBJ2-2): EAGVVQSPRYKIIEKKQPVAFWCNPISGHNTLYWYLQNLGQGPELLIRYENEEAVDDSQLPKDRFSAERLKGVDSTLKIQPAELGDSAVYLCASRRDGDTGELFFGEGSRLTVL.

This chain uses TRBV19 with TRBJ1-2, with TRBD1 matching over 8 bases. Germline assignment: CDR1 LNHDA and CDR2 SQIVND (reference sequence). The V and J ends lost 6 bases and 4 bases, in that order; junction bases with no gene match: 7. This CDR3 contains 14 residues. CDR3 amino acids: CASSLTGQGYGYTF. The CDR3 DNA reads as TGTGCCAGTAGCCTTACCGGACAGGGCTATGGCTACACCTTC.

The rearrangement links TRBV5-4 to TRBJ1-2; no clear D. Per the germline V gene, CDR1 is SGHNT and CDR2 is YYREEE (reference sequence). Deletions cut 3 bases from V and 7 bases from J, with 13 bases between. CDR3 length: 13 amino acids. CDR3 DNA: TGTGCCAGCAGCTCTGACCAAACGCGTGGCTACACCTTC. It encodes CASSSDQTRGYTF.

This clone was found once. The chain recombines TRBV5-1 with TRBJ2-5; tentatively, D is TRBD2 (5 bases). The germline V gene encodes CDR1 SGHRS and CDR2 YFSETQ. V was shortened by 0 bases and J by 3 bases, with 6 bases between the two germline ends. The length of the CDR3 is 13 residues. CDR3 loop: CASSLGGKETQYF. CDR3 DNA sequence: TGCGCCAGCAGCTTGGGAGGGAAAGAGACCCAGTACTTC.

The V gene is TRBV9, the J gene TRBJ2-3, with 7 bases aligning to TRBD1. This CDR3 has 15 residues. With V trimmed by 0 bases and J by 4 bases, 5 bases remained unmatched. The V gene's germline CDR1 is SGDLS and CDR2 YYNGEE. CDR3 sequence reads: CASSVDRGWADTQYF. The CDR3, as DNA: TGTGCCAGCAGCGTAGACAGGGGCTGGGCAGATACGCAGTATTTT.

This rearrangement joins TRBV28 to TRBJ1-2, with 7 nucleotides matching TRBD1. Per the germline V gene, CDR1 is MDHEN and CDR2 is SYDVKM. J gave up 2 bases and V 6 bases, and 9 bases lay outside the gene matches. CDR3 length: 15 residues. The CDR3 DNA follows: TGTGCCAGCAGCCAGGGGGGGGGTCAAAACTATGGCTACACCTTC. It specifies CASSQGGGQNYGYTF.

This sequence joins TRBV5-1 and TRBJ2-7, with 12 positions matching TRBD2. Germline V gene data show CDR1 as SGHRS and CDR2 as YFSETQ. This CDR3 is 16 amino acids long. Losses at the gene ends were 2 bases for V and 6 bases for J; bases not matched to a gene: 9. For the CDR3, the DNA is TGCGCCAGCAGCTTATCTAGCGGGAGGGGTTGGAGCGAGCAGTACTTC. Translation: CASSLSSGRGWSEQYF.

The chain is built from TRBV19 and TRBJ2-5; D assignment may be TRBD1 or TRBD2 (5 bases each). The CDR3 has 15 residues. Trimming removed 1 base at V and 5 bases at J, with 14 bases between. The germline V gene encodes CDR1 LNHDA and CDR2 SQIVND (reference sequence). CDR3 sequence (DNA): TGTGCCAGTAGTATAGCTGCAGGGCCGGGGGAGACCCAGTACTTC. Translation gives CASSIAAGPGETQYF. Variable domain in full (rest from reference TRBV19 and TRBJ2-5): DGGITQSPKYLFRKEGQNVTLSCEQNLNHDAMYWYRQDPGQGLRLIYYSQIVNDFQKGDIAEGYSVSREKKESFPLTVTSAQKNPTAFYLCASSIAAGPGETQYFGPGTRLLVL.

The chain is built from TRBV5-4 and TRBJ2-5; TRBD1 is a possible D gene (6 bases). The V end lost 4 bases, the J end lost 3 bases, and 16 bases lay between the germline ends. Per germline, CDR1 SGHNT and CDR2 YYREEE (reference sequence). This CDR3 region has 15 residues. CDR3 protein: CASSGTGKHEETQYF. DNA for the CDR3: TGTGCCAGCAGCGGAACAGGGAAACACGAAGAGACCCAGTACTTC.

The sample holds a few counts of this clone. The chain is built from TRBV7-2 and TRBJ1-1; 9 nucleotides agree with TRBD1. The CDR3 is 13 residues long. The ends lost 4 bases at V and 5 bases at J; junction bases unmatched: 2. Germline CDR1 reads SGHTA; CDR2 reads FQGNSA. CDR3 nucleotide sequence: TGTGCCAGCAGCTGGGACAGGGTGACTGAAGCTTTCTTT. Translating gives CASSWDRVTEAFF.